The 16 T cell receptor beta chains given below trace back to one sample, sequenced in a study of blood T cell repertoires in COVID-19. Libraries were prepared by immunoSEQ multiplex PCR; TCRdb keeps only in-frame clonotypes and omits some of them. In the table there are 300,000 to 400,000 clones, 85% to 90% of which are singletons. Sequencing was carried out using PBMCs or T cells enriched from blood (not recorded which). Source of these receptors: a woman in her 30s with acute COVID-19.

The V gene is TRBV18, the J gene TRBJ2-7, with TRBD1 as a possible D gene (5 bases). The CDR3 has 13 amino acids. V was clipped by 3 bases and J by 5 bases, with 11 bases between them. Germline lookup yields CDR1 KGHSH and CDR2 LQKENI. This CDR3 reads CASSPSRVDEQYF. CDR3 sequence (DNA): TGTGCCAGCTCACCTTCCAGGGTAGACGAGCAGTACTTC.

This sequence joins TRBV20-1 and TRBJ2-1; 11 bases are a match to TRBD2. The J segment lost 4 bases and the V segment lost 6 bases, leaving 11 bases of the junction unmatched. CDR3 length equals 16 residues. Per germline, CDR1 DFQATT and CDR2 SNEGSKA (reference sequence). Here the CDR3 reads CSASSGGAPLYNEQFF. The CDR3 DNA is TGCAGTGCCAGTAGCGGGGGGGCCCCCCTTTACAATGAGCAGTTCTTC.

The chain has TRBV29-1 and TRBJ1-2; 8 positions match TRBD1. There are 11 residues in the CDR3. From germline, CDR1 is SQVTM and CDR2 ANQGSEA. Trimming removed 7 bases from V and 8 bases from J; junction bases left unmatched: 6. The CDR3 here is CSAATGGGYTF. The CDR3 DNA follows: TGCAGCGCCGCTACAGGGGGAGGCTACACCTTC.

The V call is TRBV9, the J call TRBJ2-7, with 11 bases identical to TRBD2. CDR3 length: 15 residues. V gave up 0 bases and J gave up 12 bases; unmatched junction bases: 11. Germline loops: CDR1 SGDLS, CDR2 YYNGEE. CDR3 sequence reads: CASSVGTSGGPRVYF. The CDR3 DNA is TGTGCCAGCAGCGTAGGAACTAGCGGGGGCCCCAGGGTGTACTTC.

V and J are TRBV3-1 (or the pseudogene TRBV3-2) and TRBJ2-3; TRBD2 agrees at 8 bases. V dropped 1 base and J dropped 6; count of bases not matched to a gene: 3. The CDR3 runs 14 residues. CDR1 is LGHDT and CDR2 is YNNKEL in the germline V gene (reference sequence). The DNA of the CDR3 is TGTGCCAGCAGCCAAGCGGGGGGGCCCGATACGCAGTATTTT. Amino acids: CASSQAGGPDTQYF.

This chain links TRBV9 with TRBJ2-3; 8 nucleotides line up with TRBD2. Losses at the gene ends were 2 bases for V and 3 bases for J; bases not matched to a gene: 5. The V gene's germline CDR1 is SGDLS and CDR2 YYNGEE. The CDR3 length is 15 residues. CDR3 region: CASSVGGGQTDTQYF. Written as DNA, the CDR3 is TGTGCCAGCAGCGTGGGCGGGGGGCAGACAGATACGCAGTATTTT.

As DNA, the CDR3 is TGTGCCAGCAGCCGAACCGGGGTCCGCTCCTACGAGCAGTACTTC. It encodes CASSRTGVRSYEQYF. The chain links TRBV6-5 to TRBJ2-7; TRBD2 might be the D (5 bases). The CDR3 spans 15 residues. The V gene's germline CDR1 is MNHEY and CDR2 SVGAGI. The V end was cut by 6 bases, the J end by 0 bases, with 15 bases between.

The rearrangement links TRBV5-1 to TRBJ2-5; TRBD2 matches 14 bases. The CDR3 runs to 18 residues. V dropped 2 bases and J dropped 0; count of bases not matched to a gene: 6. Germline V CDR1 and CDR2: SGHRS, YFSETQ. The CDR3 here is CASSFGLAGGGYQETQYF. Written as DNA, the CDR3 is TGCGCCAGCAGCTTCGGACTAGCGGGGGGAGGGTACCAAGAGACCCAGTACTTC.

This rearrangement joins TRBV2 to TRBJ1-2, with TRBD1 matching 9 bases. J was trimmed by 4 bases and V by 6 bases; bases with no gene match: 0. The CDR3 has 12 residues. CDR1 SNHLY and CDR2 FYNNEI come from the germline V gene. The chain's CDR3 is CASRTGGYGYTF. In DNA, the CDR3 is TGTGCCAGCAGGACAGGGGGCTATGGCTACACCTTC.

The rearrangement joins TRBV10-1 to TRBJ2-2, with 7 bases lining up with TRBD1. CDR1 and CDR2 from the germline V gene are WNHNN and SYGVQD (reference sequence). With 6 bases clipped from V and 7 bases from J, the junction kept 8 bases outside the gene matches. The CDR3 totals 14 residues. CDR3 protein: CASSDRGGGGELFF. The CDR3 DNA reads as TGCGCCAGCAGCGACCGAGGGGGCGGCGGGGAGCTGTTTTTT.

V gene TRBV6-5 combines with J gene TRBJ1-2, with 9 bases matching TRBD1. CDR1 is MNHEY, CDR2 SVGAGI, per germline. The CDR3 is 14 residues long. V lost 2 bases, J lost 8 bases, and 6 bases stayed unmatched. CDR3 bases: TGTGCCAGCAGTTACAGGACAGGGGTTGGGGGCTACACCTTC. It encodes CASSYRTGVGGYTF.

J is TRBJ1-6 and V is TRBV11-2; D perhaps matches TRBD1 (5 bases). Trimming took 5 bases from V and 8 from J, leaving 16 bases between them. This CDR3 has 15 residues. Germline V gene data show CDR1 as SGHAT and CDR2 as FQNNGV. CDR3 amino acids: CASSPQGRGDSPLHF. CDR3 DNA: TGTGCCAGCAGCCCCCAGGGTCGCGGGGATTCACCCCTCCACTTT.

Here the CDR3 DNA reads TGCGCCAGCACCGACAGGGGGCCGAACACCGGGGAGCTGTTTTTT. Amino acids: CASTDRGPNTGELFF. The V and J genes are TRBV5-1 and TRBJ2-2, with 10 positions matching TRBD1. This CDR3 has 15 amino acids. Germline CDR1 reads SGHRS; CDR2 reads YFSETQ. The ends lost 6 bases at V and 0 bases at J; junction bases unmatched: 2.

This chain connects TRBV18 to TRBJ2-3; tentatively, D is TRBD2 (5 bases). The CDR3 runs 14 residues. CDR1 and CDR2 from the germline V gene are KGHSH and LQKENI. With 1 base removed from V and 1 base from J, the gap between germline ends came to 6 bases. The CDR3 coding sequence is TGTGCCAGCTCACCACTCGGGGGCACAGATACGCAGTATTTT. This sequence encodes CASSPLGGTDTQYF.

This clone was seen a handful of times. V is TRBV27 and J is TRBJ2-3; the match to TRBD1 covers 8 bases. Germline V gene lookup returns CDR1 MNHEY and CDR2 SMNVEV (reference sequence). Germline trimming cut 8 bases from V and 2 bases from J; bases unmatched to any gene: 12. The CDR3 has 16 amino acids. CDR3 sequence: CASSSLGTGNTDTQYF. CDR3 nucleotide sequence: TGTGCCAGCTCCTCGCTCGGGACAGGAAACACAGATACGCAGTATTTT.

The chain recombines TRBV2 with TRBJ1-4, with 8 positions matching TRBD1. This CDR3 has 14 amino acids. The germline CDR1 and CDR2 sequences are SNHLY and FYNNEI. V lost 5 bases to trimming and J lost 8 bases; unmatched junction nucleotides: 7. CDR3 residues: CASSQGAVEEKLFF. CDR3 bases: TGTGCCAGCAGTCAGGGGGCCGTAGAAGAAAAACTGTTTTTT. Complete variable domain (other parts from reference TRBV2 and TRBJ1-4): EPEVTQTPSHQVTQMGQEVILRCVPISNHLYFYWYRQILGQKVEFLVSFYNNEISEKSEIFDDQFSVERPDGSNFTLKIRSTKLEDSAMYFCASSQGAVEEKLFFGSGTQLSVL.